What follows are 11 T cell receptor beta chains derived from one specimen sequenced in a study of blood T cells in healthy people across ages (dated by TCRdb to the mid-2010s). The library was made by 5' RACE. Sequenced using an Illumina HiSeq 2500. The second PCR ran for roughly 6 to 11 cycles and used a J-beta primer mix along with a sample-barcoded 5' primer. In TCRdb, the public reads were trimmed at Q25 with fastp and aligned with MiXCR, with productive beta chains retained. Here each entry gathers all rows of one CDR3 protein and keeps the most common genes and DNA. The sample contains some 790,000 distinct CDR3 sequences, around 26% of them found a single time. The ten largest make up approximately 15% of the sample. Sequenced: blood. Every receptor here comes from a woman aged 80 or over in good health.

This chain connects TRBV7-2 to TRBJ2-1; 8 nucleotides agree with TRBD2. With V trimmed by 5 bases and J by 7 bases, 7 bases remained unmatched. The CDR3 extends over 14 amino acids. CDR1 SGHTA and CDR2 FQGNSA come from the germline V gene. The CDR3 is CASSTGLERNEQFF. The DNA for the CDR3 is TGTGCCAGCAGCACGGGACTAGAACGGAATGAGCAGTTCTTC. Looking up the rest from reference TRBV7-2 and TRBJ2-1 gives the full variable domain: GAGVSQSPSNKVTEKGKDVELRCDPISGHTALYWYRQSLGQGLEFLIYFQGNSAPDKSGLPSDRFSAERTGGSVSTLTIQRTQQEDSAVYLCASSTGLERNEQFFGPGTRLTVL.

This chain connects TRBV4-3 to TRBJ1-1; unclear D gene. Germline-derived CDR1 and CDR2 are LGHNA and YSLEER. The CDR3 spans 13 residues. V lost 0 bases, J lost 4 bases, and 6 bases lay in between. The CDR3 here is CASSQDHGTEAFF. The CDR3 coding sequence is TGCGCCAGCAGCCAAGATCATGGCACTGAAGCTTTCTTT.

This clonotype was observed a few times. Being one base from a much bigger clone, this may be a read error. The chain has TRBV5-1 and TRBJ1-2; D might be TRBD1 (6 bases). Trimming cost V 3 bases and J 5 bases, with 14 bases left between them. The CDR3 has 14 amino acids. The germline gives CDR1 SGHRS, CDR2 YFSETQ. The DNA of the CDR3 is TGCGCCAGCAGCTGTCGCGAGGGGGTATATGGCTACACCTTC. Encoded protein: CASSCREGVYGYTF.

This clonotype was seen repeatedly, ten times or more. V is TRBV7-2 and J is TRBJ1-2; D is uncertain. CDR1 is SGHTA, CDR2 FQGNSA, per germline. Trimming took 1 base from V and 3 from J, leaving 12 bases between them. This CDR3 region has 15 residues. CDR3 protein: CASSLGGDLDYGYTF. CDR3 DNA sequence: TGTGCCAGCAGCTTAGGGGGAGACTTGGACTATGGCTACACCTTC. The full variable domain, its missing parts supplied by reference TRBV7-2 and TRBJ1-2, is GAGVSQSPSNKVTEKGKDVELRCDPISGHTALYWYRQSLGQGLEFLIYFQGNSAPDKSGLPSDRFSAERTGGSVSTLTIQRTQQEDSAVYLCASSLGGDLDYGYTFGSGTRLTVV.

The table lists this clonotype with a few counts. This may be a read error: a much more frequent sequence differs by one nucleotide. The rearrangement joins TRBV29-1 to TRBJ2-6; maybe TRBD2 (6 bases). The germline V gene encodes CDR1 SQVTM and CDR2 ANQGSEA. The CDR3 covers 17 residues. In DNA form, the CDR3 reads TGCAGCGTTGCCTCTTCATGGACTAACTCTGGGGCCAACGTCCGGACTTTC. This gives the protein CSVASSWTNSGANVRTF.

A few counts support this clonotype. This rearrangement joins TRBV4-2 to TRBJ2-2; D tentatively fits TRBD1 or TRBD2 (5 bases each). CDR1 and CDR2 from the germline V gene are LGHNA and YNFKEQ. The CDR3 runs 17 residues. V was cut by 0 bases and J by 2 bases, with 13 bases left in between. CDR3 amino acids: CASSQDQGTANTGELFF. The CDR3 coding sequence is TGTGCCAGCAGCCAAGATCAAGGGACCGCAAACACCGGGGAGCTGTTTTTT.

This clonotype has only a few counts. This sequence joins TRBV10-3 and TRBJ1-1, with D unresolved. Looked up from germline, CDR1 is ENHRY and CDR2 is SYGVKD. The ends were cut back, 8 bases at V and 5 bases at J, with 18 bases in the middle. The CDR3 loop spans 14 amino acids. The CDR3 sequence: CAIRQGLDKTEAFF. The CDR3 coding sequence is TGTGCCATCCGGCAAGGACTGGATAAGACTGAAGCTTTCTTT.

This clonotype appeared a few times. This chain connects TRBV6-6 to TRBJ1-1, with TRBD1 identical over 11 bases. V lost 3 bases, J lost 7 bases, and 7 bases stayed unmatched. This CDR3 region has 15 residues. The germline CDR1 and CDR2 sequences are MNHNY and SVGAGI (reference sequence). CDR3 DNA sequence: TGTGCCAGCAGTTATGGGGACAGGGGGGTTAATGAAGCTTTCTTT. Translation gives CASSYGDRGVNEAFF.

V and J are TRBV3-1 and TRBJ1-5; D uncertain. CDR1 and CDR2 (germline): LGHDT, YNNKEL (reference sequence). The CDR3 loop spans 14 amino acids. V gave up 5 bases and J gave up 7 bases, with 15 bases separating them. This CDR3 reads CASSSGIFIQPQHF. The DNA for the CDR3 is TGTGCCAGCAGCTCCGGGATCTTTATCCAGCCCCAGCATTTT.

Turning to this clonotype: A much larger clone is a single base away; this may be a read error. The chain carries TRBV12-3 or TRBV12-4 and TRBJ2-3, with D unresolved. There are 14 residues in the CDR3. V lost 6 bases and J 2 bases, leaving 12 bases between the germline ends. The CDR3 region has the DNA TGTGCCAGCAGGTTGGGTCGGAACACAGATACGCAGTATTTT. Its protein is CASRLGRNTDTQYF.

V usage is TRBV5-1 and J usage is TRBJ2-5; 15 bases are shared with TRBD2. Germline lookup yields CDR1 SGHRS and CDR2 YFSETQ. V gave up 3 bases and J gave up 0 bases; unmatched junction bases: 6. The CDR3 extends over 18 amino acids. CDR3 in amino acids: CASSYGLAGGQYQETQYF. For the CDR3, the DNA is TGCGCCAGCAGCTACGGACTAGCGGGGGGGCAGTACCAAGAGACCCAGTACTTC.